The rows below give T cell receptor beta chains drawn from one sample of a study of T cell repertoires in cytomegalovirus infection. TCRdb called the reads again in MiXCR, with one record for every CDR3 protein. The sample yields 100,000 to 150,000 distinct CDR3 sequences, 20% to 30% seen once. These TCRs are of unknown antigen specificity. Sequencing was done on a sample of PBMCs, sequenced either directly or after in vitro stimulation (not recorded which). The receptor source for this set is a human donor in good health (CMV status not recorded). Some clones in this sample may be carry-over from other donors' samples. CDR3s include the opening cysteine and the closing phenylalanine or tryptophan. The D gene is left open where the match is weak. Clone size is shown for a subset of rows, as once, few, many or a class of expanded clone.

V	size	D	J	DNA	CDR3
TRBV6-2/TRBV6-3	few	TRBD2	TRBJ2-2	TGTGCCAGCAGTTACCTGGGACTAGCGGGAGCGAACACCGGGGAGCTGTTTTTT	CASSYLGLAGANTGELFF
TRBV10-3	-	TRBD1	TRBJ2-1	TGTGCCACCTTACCGGGACAGGGCCTCAATGAGCAGTTCTTC	CATLPGQGLNEQFF
TRBV19	few	-	TRBJ1-1	TGTGCCAGTAGCCCCACGCACTTGAACACTGAAGCTTTCTTT	CASSPTHLNTEAFF
TRBV7-2	many	TRBD2	TRBJ2-1	TGTGCCAGCAGCTTAGACCTAGCGGGAGGCAATGAGCAGTTCTTC	CASSLDLAGGNEQFF
TRBV12-3/TRBV12-4	-	-	TRBJ2-1	TGTGCCAGCAGTTTGGGTCTTGGATCTAGGCCATACAATGAGCAGTTCTTC	CASSLGLGSRPYNEQFF
TRBV2	few	-	TRBJ2-1	TGTGCCAGCCCCCGGAGCAATGAGCAGTTCTTC	CASPRSNEQFF
TRBV24-1	few	-	TRBJ2-4	TGTGCCACCAGCAAAGGAGCCAAAAACATTCAGTACTTC	CATSKGAKNIQYF
TRBV7-9	few	-	TRBJ2-2	TGTGCCACCCAAGGGGGAGATAACACCGGGGAGCTGTTTTTT	CATQGGDNTGELFF
TRBV6-5	-	-	TRBJ1-5	TGTGCCAGTGGGGTTAATCAGCCCCAGCATTTT	CASGVNQPQHF
TRBV27	-	-	TRBJ2-5	TGTGCCAGCAGTTTATTCGCACATCCTCGAGGGATTCCGAAGACCCAGTACTTC	CASSLFAHPRGIPKTQYF
TRBV2	-	-	TRBJ2-7	TGTGCCAGCAGTGGTCATGTGGGATCCTACGAGCAGTACTTC	CASSGHVGSYEQYF
TRBV10-2	-	TRBD1	TRBJ2-5	TGCGCCAGCAGTGAGTCGACGGGACAGGGGTATGGAGAGACCCAGTACTTC	CASSESTGQGYGETQYF
TRBV20-1	few	TRBD1	TRBJ1-2	TGCAGTGTAGCCAGTACCGGGACAGGGAATGGCTACACCTTC	CSVASTGTGNGYTF
TRBV19	few	-	TRBJ2-5	TGTGCCAGTAGTATAGACGGGACATTCCTACGAGAGACCCAGTACTTC	CASSIDGTFLRETQYF
TRBV10-3	-	-	TRBJ1-2	TGTGCCGCCAGGCGGGGAATCTATGGCTACACCTTC	CAARRGIYGYTF
TRBV20-1	-	TRBD2	TRBJ2-3	TGCAGTGCTAGGGGGACTAGCGGGAAGGCAGATACGCAGTATTTT	CSARGTSGKADTQYF
TRBV27	-	-	TRBJ1-6	TGTGCCAGCAGTTTATCAGAGGTTAATAATTCACCCCTCCACTTT	CASSLSEVNNSPLHF
TRBV7-3	-	-	TRBJ1-1	TGTGCCAGCAGCTTTGGTCCTTACACTGAAGCTTTCTTT	CASSFGPYTEAFF
TRBV7-9	many	-	TRBJ1-2	TGTGCCAGCACCCCTTCGAGCAGGACTAACTATGGCTACACCTTC	CASTPSSRTNYGYTF
TRBV7-2	few	-	TRBJ1-2	TGTGCCAGCAGCACTACTACGGGGAACTATGGCTACACCTTC	CASSTTTGNYGYTF
TRBV20-1	few	TRBD2	TRBJ2-1	TGCAGTGCTCCACATCCTAGCGGGAGCTACAATGAGCAGTTCTTC	CSAPHPSGSYNEQFF
TRBV7-6	few	TRBD2	TRBJ2-1	TGTGCCAGCAGCTTAGCCAAGCGGGAGGCTTTCTTC	CASSLAKREAFF
TRBV11-1	-	-	TRBJ2-4	TGTGCCAGCAGCCCCCTGGCCCAAAACATTCAGTACTTC	CASSPLAQNIQYF
TRBV18	-	-	TRBJ1-1	TGTGCCAGCTCACCCACGAACCCTGGGGTGAACACTGAAGCTTTCTTT	CASSPTNPGVNTEAFF
TRBV2	few	-	TRBJ1-5	TGTGCCAGCAGGGAGGTCCGCCCGAATCAGCCCCAGCATTTT	CASREVRPNQPQHF
TRBV15	few	-	TRBJ2-1	TGTGCCACCAGCAGAGCGTGGAGCGGGTACAATGAGCAGTTCTTC	CATSRAWSGYNEQFF
TRBV10-3	many	-	TRBJ2-7	TGTGCCATCAGTGAGCCACAGGGTATCTCCTACGAGCAGTACTTC	CAISEPQGISYEQYF
TRBV7-9	-	-	TRBJ1-1	TGTGCCAGCAGCTTTAACAGGAACACTGAAGCTTTCTTT	CASSFNRNTEAFF
TRBV15	few	-	TRBJ1-4	TGTGCCACCAGCAGAGATAAGGGTATCGGGGAAAAACTGTTTTTT	CATSRDKGIGEKLFF
TRBV28	-	TRBD1	TRBJ2-7	TGTGCCAGCAGCCTGACAGGGGAGGATGGGGAGCAGTACTTC	CASSLTGEDGEQYF
TRBV7-8	many	-	TRBJ1-1	TGTGCCAGCAGCTTTCAGTATGGGGACACTGAAGCTTTCTTT	CASSFQYGDTEAFF
TRBV7-9	many	TRBD2	TRBJ2-7	TGTGCCAGCAGCGTCGGGACTAGCGGGAGCCACGAGCAGTACTTC	CASSVGTSGSHEQYF
TRBV7-9	many	-	TRBJ2-2	TGTGCCAGCAGCCTAAGGCGGACGGGAAGGACCGGGGAGCTGTTTTTT	CASSLRRTGRTGELFF
TRBV7-8	-	TRBD2	TRBJ2-7	TGTGCCAGCAGGTTCACCGCGGGACTACCCTACGAGCAGTACTTC	CASRFTAGLPYEQYF
TRBV5-1	few	TRBD2	TRBJ2-3	TGCGCCAGCAGCTCTGGGAATAGCGGGACCACAGATACGCAGTATTTT	CASSSGNSGTTDTQYF
TRBV11-3	many	TRBD2	TRBJ2-2	TGTGCCAGCAGCTTAGTAGCGGGTAACACCGGGGAGCTGTTTTTT	CASSLVAGNTGELFF
TRBV12-3/TRBV12-4	many	-	TRBJ2-3	TGTGCCAGCAGTTGGGGGAGAGGCACAGATACGCAGTATTTT	CASSWGRGTDTQYF
TRBV30	-	-	TRBJ1-6	TGTGCCTGGACCTACAATAATTCACCCCTCCACTTT	CAWTYNNSPLHF
TRBV24-1	-	TRBD1	TRBJ1-2	TGTGCCACCAGTGAGAGGGGGCTTTCGGGCTACACCTTC	CATSERGLSGYTF
TRBV6-6	-	-	TRBJ1-5	TGTGCCAGCAGATACAGGGATTCAGGTCAGCCCCAGCATTTT	CASRYRDSGQPQHF
TRBV10-3	-	-	TRBJ2-7	TGTGCCATCAGTGAGTCGAAGGATCAACGGTACTTC	CAISESKDQRYF
TRBV11-2	few	-	TRBJ1-1	TGTGCCAGCAGCTACCGGGACCGGGTCTTTGAAGCTTTCTTT	CASSYRDRVFEAFF
TRBV6-2/TRBV6-3	-	TRBD2	TRBJ2-1	TGTGCCAGCAGTTACCGGGAGGCCTACAATGAGCAGTTCTTC	CASSYREAYNEQFF
TRBV6-2/TRBV6-3	few	-	TRBJ1-3	TGTGCCAGCAGAAGAGGTGGTGCTGGAAACACCATATATTTT	CASRRGGAGNTIYF
TRBV7-9	-	TRBD2	TRBJ2-7	TGTGCCAGCAGCCCTAGCGGGACGCCCTACGAGCAGTACTTC	CASSPSGTPYEQYF
TRBV4-1	-	TRBD2	TRBJ2-1	TGCGCCAGCAGCCAATCTGTAGCGGGAGTGGACAATGAGCAGTTCTTC	CASSQSVAGVDNEQFF
TRBV10-1	-	-	TRBJ2-3	TGCGCCAGCGGCCGGAGCACAGATACGCAGTATTTT	CASGRSTDTQYF
TRBV7-2	medium-sized	TRBD2	TRBJ2-1	TGTGCCAGCAGCTTAGGACTAGCGGGAGGGTCCTACTACAATGAGCAGTTCTTC	CASSLGLAGGSYYNEQFF
TRBV6-1	once	-	TRBJ1-4	TGTGCCAGCATAGACGACAGTACCAATGAAAAACTGTTTTTT	CASIDDSTNEKLFF
TRBV5-1	-	TRBD1	TRBJ2-3	TGCGCCAGCAGCTACGACAGGGGAACAGATACGCAGTATTTT	CASSYDRGTDTQYF
TRBV28	many	TRBD1	TRBJ2-6	TGTGCCAGCAGTTCCCGGACAGGGGGCCGCGCTGGGGCCAACGTCCTGACTTTC	CASSSRTGGRAGANVLTF
TRBV6-2/TRBV6-3	-	-	TRBJ2-3	TGTGCCAGCAGCCGGCGACTGCCCCGAAGAGGTTGGTCCACAGATACGCAGTATTTT	CASSRRLPRRGWSTDTQYF
TRBV7-2	-	-	TRBJ1-1	TGTGCCAGCAGCTTAGCGCGGACAGTTGAAGCTTTCTTT	CASSLARTVEAFF
TRBV7-2	many	-	TRBJ2-3	TGTGCCAGCAGCTACACAGATACGCAGTATTTT	CASSYTDTQYF
TRBV12-3/TRBV12-4	few	-	TRBJ1-5	TGTGCCAGCAGTTTCGGCGGGAATAGCAATCAGCCCCAGCATTTT	CASSFGGNSNQPQHF
TRBV7-2	many	TRBD2	TRBJ2-7	TGTGCCAGCAGCACGACTAGCGGGAGCTACGAGCAGTACTTC	CASSTTSGSYEQYF
TRBV7-9	-	TRBD1	TRBJ2-3	TGTGCCAGCAGCACCCCCGGGACAGGGCCTAGCACAGATACGCAGTATTTT	CASSTPGTGPSTDTQYF
TRBV12-5	few	-	TRBJ2-5	TGTGCTAGTGGTTTGCCGCCAGAAGAGACCCAGTACTTC	CASGLPPEETQYF
TRBV5-4	-	TRBD2	TRBJ2-7	TGTGCCAGCAGCTCGACTAGCGGGAGGGAAAGCTACGAGCAGTACTTC	CASSSTSGRESYEQYF